This TCR beta chain was recovered during a study of cytomegalovirus exposure and HLA in healthy donors. Looking at the study overall: A previous analysis identified 90 million to 140 million unique TCR beta sequences derived from some 200 million T cells. Broader study findings: Later, an analysis found that common viral pathogens appeared to be linked with several of the most significant clusters. Overall, roughly 150 TCR beta chains were annotated as cytomegalovirus-associated. CMV serostatus stood as the only immune exposure information on hand.

To note about this clone: What it binds is not known.

Per the germline V gene, CDR1 is SGDLS and CDR2 is YYNGEE. V was clipped by 3 bases and J by 8 bases; unmatched bases: 10. CDR3 length equals 15 residues. 60 Vbeta and 13 Jbeta primers were used in PCR. The assay was immunoSEQ multiplex PCR, and TCRdb's table has in-frame clones only and misses some. This sample carries 220,000 or so clones, 60% to 80% of them seen once, and the ten largest clones take around 4%. The chain employs TRBV9 and TRBJ1-4; 7 nucleotides agree with TRBD1. Material for sequencing was PBMCs. This receptor was taken from a male donor in good health and CMV-seronegative. The CDR3 DNA reads as TGTGCCAGCAGCGCCGGACAGGCGGGGAACGAAAAACTGTTTTTT. Translated: CASSAGQAGNEKLFF.